The source of this T cell receptor beta chain is a study of cytomegalovirus exposure and HLA in healthy donors. V was clipped by 1 base and J by 4 bases; unmatched bases: 4. This CDR3 contains 15 residues. Germline loops: CDR1 LNHDA, CDR2 SQIVND (reference sequence). The table came from immunoSEQ multiplex PCR; TCRdb's copy has only in-frame clones and leaves some out. The sample has 130,000 to 150,000 clones, 75% to 90% seen once; the top ten hold around 5.9%. The donors were part of the validation cohort of 120 subjects. That cohort was separate from the first cohort, which comprised fewer than 800 subjects. Points from the study as a whole: A list of 150 or so TCR beta chains associated with cytomegalovirus was given. Most TCR sequences were rare, but some public TCRs occurred in many donors.

As regards this clone: Its antigen remains unknown.

Sequencing was performed on PBMCs. The chain couples TRBV19 to TRBJ1-5; 7 nucleotides align to TRBD1. The source is a woman in her 30s in good health and CMV-seropositive. CDR3 region: CASSIVWDRNQPQHF. The CDR3 nucleotides are TGTGCCAGTAGTATAGTGTGGGACAGAAATCAGCCCCAGCATTTT. Complete variable domain (other parts from reference TRBV19 and TRBJ1-5): DGGITQSPKYLFRKEGQNVTLSCEQNLNHDAMYWYRQDPGQGLRLIYYSQIVNDFQKGDIAEGYSVSREKKESFPLTVTSAQKNPTAFYLCASSIVWDRNQPQHFGDGTRLSIL.